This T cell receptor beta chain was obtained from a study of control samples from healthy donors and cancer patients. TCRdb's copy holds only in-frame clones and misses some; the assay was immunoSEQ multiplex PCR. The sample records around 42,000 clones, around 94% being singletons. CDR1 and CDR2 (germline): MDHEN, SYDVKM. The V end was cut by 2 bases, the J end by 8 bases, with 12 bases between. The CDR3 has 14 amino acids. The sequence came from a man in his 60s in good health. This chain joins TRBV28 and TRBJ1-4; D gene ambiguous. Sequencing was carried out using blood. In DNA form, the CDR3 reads TGTGCCAGCAGTTTAGGTCCAGAAGAGGAAAAACTGTTTTTT. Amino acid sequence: CASSLGPEEEKLFF.